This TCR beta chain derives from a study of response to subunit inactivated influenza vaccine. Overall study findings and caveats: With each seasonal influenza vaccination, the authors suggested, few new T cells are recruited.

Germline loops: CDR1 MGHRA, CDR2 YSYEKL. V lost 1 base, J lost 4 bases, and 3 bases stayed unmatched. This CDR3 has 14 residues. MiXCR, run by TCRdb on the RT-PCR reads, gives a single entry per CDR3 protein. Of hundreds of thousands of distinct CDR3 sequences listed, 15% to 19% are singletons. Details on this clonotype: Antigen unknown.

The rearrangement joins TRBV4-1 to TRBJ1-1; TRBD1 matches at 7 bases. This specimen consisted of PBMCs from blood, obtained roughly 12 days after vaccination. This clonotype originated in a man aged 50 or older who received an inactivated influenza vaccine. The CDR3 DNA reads TGCGCCAGCAGCCAAGTTTCAGGGGGCACTGAAGCTTTCTTT. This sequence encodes CASSQVSGGTEAFF.